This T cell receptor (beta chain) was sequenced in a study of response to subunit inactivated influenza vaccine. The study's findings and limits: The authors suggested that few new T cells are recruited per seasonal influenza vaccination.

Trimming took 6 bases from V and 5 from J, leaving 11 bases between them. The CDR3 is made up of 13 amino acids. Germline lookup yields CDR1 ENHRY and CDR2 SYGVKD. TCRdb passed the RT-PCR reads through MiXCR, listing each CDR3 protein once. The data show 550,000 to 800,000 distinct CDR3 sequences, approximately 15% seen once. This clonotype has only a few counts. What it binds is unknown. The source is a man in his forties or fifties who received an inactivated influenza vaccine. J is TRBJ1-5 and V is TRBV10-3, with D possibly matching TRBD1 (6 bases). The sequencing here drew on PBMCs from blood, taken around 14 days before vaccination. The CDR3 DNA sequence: TGTGCCATCAGCACAGGGCTCCATCAGCCCCAGCATTTT. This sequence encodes CAISTGLHQPQHF.